The clone carrying this T cell receptor (beta chain) has only a few counts. The data originate from a study of shared clonotypes between healthy human individuals. V shed 8 bases and J shed 4 bases, with 18 bases lying between them. Germline V gene data show CDR1 as GTSNPN and CDR2 as SVGIG (reference sequence). The CDR3 consists of 14 residues. Data came from immunoSEQ multiplex PCR; TCRdb stores just in-frame clones and leaves some out. The sample yields approximately 2.3 million clones, approximately 93% seen once. Recent acute infections and vaccinations were absent in the healthy HIV-negative adult donors.

The sequencing input was naive CD4+ T cells from PBMCs. Specified subset: CD45RA+ positively selected. The origin of this receptor is a man between 18 and 35 years old in good health. Some clones in this sample may be carry-over from other donors' samples. The rearrangement uses TRBV30 and TRBJ1-5; D possibly corresponds to TRBD1 (5 bases). The CDR3 is CALTQTGLNQPQHF. CDR3 DNA sequence: TGTGCCCTAACACAAACAGGTCTAAATCAGCCCCAGCATTTT.